This TCR beta chain originates from a study of cytomegalovirus exposure and HLA in healthy donors. Both 60 Vbeta primers and 13 Jbeta primers went into the PCR. Sequencing was performed with immunoSEQ multiplex PCR; in TCRdb, only in-frame clones are kept and a portion is missing. The table lists more than 100,000 clones, roughly three quarters of them singletons. The CDR3 totals 13 residues. V lost 5 bases, J lost 8 bases, and 8 bases stayed unmatched. Looked up from germline, CDR1 is SGHVS and CDR2 is FQNEAQ. This rearrangement joins TRBV7-8 to TRBJ1-1; TRBD1 agrees at 7 bases. The origin of this receptor is a woman between 18 and 29 years old in good health and CMV-seronegative. Sequenced material: PBMCs. Here the CDR3 DNA reads TGTGCCAGCAGCGGCCCGGGACAGTTAGAAGCTTTCTTT. Amino acid sequence: CASSGPGQLEAFF.